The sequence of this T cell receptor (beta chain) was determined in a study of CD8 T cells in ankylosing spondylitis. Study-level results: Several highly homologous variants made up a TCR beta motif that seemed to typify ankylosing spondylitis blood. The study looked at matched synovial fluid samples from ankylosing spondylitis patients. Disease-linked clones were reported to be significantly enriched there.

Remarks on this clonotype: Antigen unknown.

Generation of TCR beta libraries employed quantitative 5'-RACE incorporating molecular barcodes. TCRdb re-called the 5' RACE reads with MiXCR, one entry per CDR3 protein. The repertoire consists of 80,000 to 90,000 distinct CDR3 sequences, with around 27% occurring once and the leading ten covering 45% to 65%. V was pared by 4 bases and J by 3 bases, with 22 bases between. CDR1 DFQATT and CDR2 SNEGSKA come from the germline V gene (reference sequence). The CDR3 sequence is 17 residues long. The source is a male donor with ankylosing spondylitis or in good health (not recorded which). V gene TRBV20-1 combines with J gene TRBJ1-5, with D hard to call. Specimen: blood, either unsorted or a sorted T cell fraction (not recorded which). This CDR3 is CSATITGSGVYNQPQHF. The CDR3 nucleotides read TGCAGTGCTACTATTACGGGGTCGGGCGTTTACAATCAGCCCCAGCATTTT.